These 21 T cell receptor beta chains came from one sample sequenced in a study of Graves' ophthalmopathy and Graves' hyperthyroidism. For repertoire sequencing, the TCR beta CDR3 regions were amplified from RNA transcripts. First-round RT-PCR relied on HTBI primers, and a second-round multiplex PCR came next. TCRdb used MiXCR to reprocess the multiplex PCR reads, holding one entry per CDR3 protein. This sample has 200,000 to 300,000 distinct CDR3 sequences, with around 50% found just once. The sequenced material came from peripheral blood. The receptors shown here come from an adult man with Graves' ophthalmopathy.

The chain couples TRBV5-1 to TRBJ1-3; D unresolved. The CDR3 length is 15 residues. The germline V gene encodes CDR1 SGHRS and CDR2 YFSETQ. V lost 5 bases to trimming and J lost 0 bases, with 12 bases between them. The CDR3 here is CASSLTISSGNTIYF. CDR3 coding DNA: TGCGCCAGCAGTTTGACGATCAGCTCTGGAAACACCATATATTTT.

This clonotype was detected a few times. V gene TRBV7-9 combines with J gene TRBJ1-2; D is possibly TRBD1 (6 bases). V was clipped by 5 bases and J by 7 bases, with 14 bases between them. CDR1 is SEHNR and CDR2 is FQNEAQ in the germline V gene (reference sequence). The CDR3 totals 13 residues. CDR3 in DNA: TGTGCCAGCAGCCCCTCCTTGACAGGTGGCTACACCTTC. The encoded protein is CASSPSLTGGYTF.

The chain couples TRBV29-1 to TRBJ2-7; 10 bases match TRBD1. V lost 5 bases and J lost 6; bases outside the gene matches: 7. The germline gives CDR1 SQVTM, CDR2 ANQGSEA. The CDR3 extends over 13 amino acids. This CDR3 is CSVPGQGRGEQYF. CDR3 coding DNA: TGCAGCGTTCCGGGACAGGGGAGAGGCGAGCAGTACTTC.

The chain is built from TRBV7-2 and TRBJ2-5; 7 bases fit TRBD1. Germline loops: CDR1 SGHTA, CDR2 FQGNSA. The CDR3 sequence is 13 residues long. Trimming at V came to 5 bases and at J to 5 bases, leaving 5 bases not matched to a gene. The CDR3 here is CASSIDRVETQYF. The CDR3, as DNA: TGTGCCAGCAGCATCGACAGGGTTGAGACCCAGTACTTC.

The chain couples TRBV10-3 to TRBJ2-2, with 12 bases lining up with TRBD1. Unmatched junction bases numbered 7, after V lost 2 bases and J lost 6 bases. Germline CDR1 ENHRY, CDR2 SYGVKD. This CDR3 has 17 residues. The CDR3 protein is CAISEGTGQGAAGELFF. CDR3 nucleotide sequence: TGTGCCATCAGTGAGGGGACGGGACAGGGGGCAGCCGGGGAGCTGTTTTTT.

This clonotype appeared a few times. This chain joins TRBV19 and TRBJ1-6; maybe TRBD1 (5 bases). V was shortened by 7 bases and J by 7 bases, with 14 bases between the two germline ends. The CDR3 has 14 residues. Germline CDR1 reads LNHDA; CDR2 reads SQIVND (reference sequence). The DNA for the CDR3 is TGTGCCAGTACCCCCCGAGGACAAAATTCACCCCTCCACTTT. Protein sequence: CASTPRGQNSPLHF.

This clonotype was recorded a few times. The chain carries TRBV6-2 or TRBV6-3 and TRBJ2-5; D gene ambiguous. CDR3 size: 13 residues. V lost 2 bases and J lost 5, with 9 bases in between. Per the germline V gene, CDR1 is MNHEY and CDR2 is SVGEGT. DNA of the CDR3: TGTGCCAGCAGTTACGGACCACTGGAGACCCAGTACTTC. This translates into CASSYGPLETQYF.

This chain connects TRBV19 to TRBJ1-1; D is ambiguous. CDR3 size: 14 residues. Germline CDR1 LNHDA, CDR2 SQIVND (reference sequence). The CDR3 sequence: CARETPGRNTEAFF. CDR3 nucleotides: TGTGCTAGAGAGACGCCCGGAAGAAACACTGAAGCTTTCTTT.

The V and J genes are TRBV7-9 and TRBJ1-2; a possible D gene is TRBD1 (5 bases). The V and J ends lost 6 bases and 5 bases respectively, with 16 bases between them. CDR1 is SEHNR, CDR2 FQNEAQ, per germline (reference sequence). There are 14 residues in the CDR3. The CDR3 loop reads CASSSTGTAYGYTF. The CDR3 DNA reads as TGTGCCAGCAGTTCAACCGGGACGGCGTATGGCTACACCTTC.

J is TRBJ1-3 and V is TRBV5-1; D call uncertain. This CDR3 spans 13 amino acids. Germline V lookup: CDR1 SGHRS, CDR2 YFSETQ. Trimming removed 4 bases from V and 1 base from J, with 6 bases in between. The CDR3 nucleotides read TGCGCCAGCAGCGGGGTATCTGGAAACACCATATATTTT. It encodes CASSGVSGNTIYF. Filled out from reference TRBV5-1 and TRBJ1-3, the complete variable domain reads KAGVTQTPRYLIKTRGQQVTLSCSPISGHRSVSWYQQTPGQGLQFLFEYFSETQRNKGNFPGRFSGRQFSNSRSEMNVSTLELGDSALYLCASSGVSGNTIYFGEGSWLTVV.

This sequence joins TRBV12-3 or TRBV12-4 and TRBJ2-7; D is undetermined. Trimming took 0 bases from V and 2 from J, leaving 8 bases between them. The CDR3 runs 14 residues. The CDR3 bases are TGTGCCAGCAGTTTAGCCAGGTTAACCTACGAGCAGTACTTC. Translation: CASSLARLTYEQYF.

The rearrangement joins TRBV20-1 to TRBJ1-3, with 9 bases that match TRBD1. The V gene end was trimmed by 6 bases and the J gene end by 9 bases; junction bases not matched to a gene: 12. Germline V CDR1 and CDR2: DFQATT, SNEGSKA (reference sequence). CDR3 length: 14 residues. DNA of the CDR3: TGCAGTGCGCACACTCAGGGGACAGGGTTCACCATATATTTT. Protein: CSAHTQGTGFTIYF.

The rearrangement links TRBV9 to TRBJ2-7; TRBD1 is a possible D gene (6 bases). The V end lost 0 bases, the J end lost 0 bases, and 13 bases lay between the germline ends. The CDR3 runs to 16 residues. CDR1 is SGDLS and CDR2 is YYNGEE in the germline V gene. CDR3 sequence: CASSVDHRASSYEQYF. The DNA of the CDR3 is TGTGCCAGCAGCGTAGATCACAGGGCGAGCTCCTACGAGCAGTACTTC.

The chain joins TRBV7-6 to TRBJ2-6, with 11 bases fitting TRBD2. CDR1 and CDR2 from the germline V gene are SGHVS and FNYEAQ. V shed 5 bases, J shed 3 bases, and the junction held 12 bases outside the gene matches. The CDR3 length is 19 residues. This CDR3 reads CASSQVLTSGGFGANVLTF. Here the CDR3 DNA reads TGTGCCAGCAGCCAAGTGCTAACTAGCGGGGGTTTTGGGGCCAACGTCCTGACTTTC. The full variable domain, in which reference TRBV7-6 and TRBJ2-6 provide the parts outside the CDR3, is GAGVSQSPRYKVTKRGQDVALRCDPISGHVSLYWYRQALGQGPEFLTYFNYEAQQDKSGLPNDRFSAERPEGSISTLTIQRTEQRDSAMYRCASSQVLTSGGFGANVLTFGAGSRLTVL.

The chain couples TRBV20-1 to TRBJ1-2, with a weak D call TRBD1 (5 bases). CDR3 length: 10 amino acids. Germline assignment: CDR1 DFQATT and CDR2 SNEGSKA (reference sequence). V lost 4 bases to trimming and J lost 5 bases, with 5 bases between them. DNA for the CDR3: TGCAGTGCTAAGGGGTATGGCTACACCTTC. As protein: CSAKGYGYTF.

This clonotype has only a few counts. A much more abundant neighbour one base away suggests this may be a read error. CDR3 DNA: TGTGCCAGCAGTTCCCAGGGGAGCTATGGCTACACCTTC. It codes for CASSSQGSYGYTF. This chain joins TRBV12-3 or TRBV12-4 and TRBJ1-2, with D possibly TRBD1 on 6 matching bases. V dropped 4 bases and J dropped 4 bases, with 10 bases sitting between them. This CDR3 comprises 13 residues.

V is TRBV3-1 and J is TRBJ1-4, with TRBD1 matching over 9 bases. Germline-derived CDR1 and CDR2 are LGHDT and YNNKEL (reference sequence). This CDR3 has 17 residues. With V trimmed by 4 bases and J by 6 bases, 12 bases remained unmatched. The CDR3 loop reads CASSPNRGTGSDEKLFF. CDR3 DNA: TGTGCCAGCAGCCCGAATCGGGGGACAGGGTCGGATGAAAAACTGTTTTTT.

The chain combines TRBV29-1 with TRBJ1-1; perhaps TRBD1 as D (5 bases). Deletions cut 4 bases from V and 1 base from J, with 7 bases between. From germline, CDR1 is SQVTM and CDR2 ANQGSEA. CDR3 length: 12 amino acids. CDR3 DNA: TGCAGCGTTGGTGGGACGAACACTGAAGCTTTCTTT. Protein product: CSVGGTNTEAFF.

This clonotype was recorded only once. The chain has TRBV2 and TRBJ1-1, with 10 bases lining up with TRBD1. The V gene end was trimmed by 9 bases and the J gene end by 4 bases; junction bases not matched to a gene: 11. Germline V gene lookup returns CDR1 SNHLY and CDR2 FYNNEI. The CDR3 runs to 15 residues. The chain's CDR3 is CASGGQGRSGTEAFF. Here the CDR3 DNA reads TGTGCCAGTGGGGGACAGGGGCGATCTGGCACTGAAGCTTTCTTT.

The chain combines TRBV7-6 with TRBJ1-5, with D possibly matching TRBD1 (6 bases). The CDR3 length is 14 residues. The V end was cut by 0 bases, the J end by 4 bases, with 7 bases between. Germline V gene lookup returns CDR1 SGHVS and CDR2 FNYEAQ. The CDR3 here is CASSLATGNQPQHF. The CDR3 bases are TGTGCCAGCAGCTTAGCCACAGGGAATCAGCCCCAGCATTTT.

The CDR3 region has the DNA TGTGCCAGCAGCCCTGTTGGGGGCCGAGGTACCTACGAGCAGTACTTC. As protein: CASSPVGGRGTYEQYF. V and J are TRBV9 and TRBJ2-7, with D tentatively TRBD1 (6 bases). Germline V gives CDR1 SGDLS, CDR2 YYNGEE. The V gene lost 4 bases and the J gene lost 2 bases, with 19 bases spanning the gap. The CDR3 contains 16 residues.